A single T cell receptor beta chain is shown here with its context. Antigen unknown. This sample is drawn from a study of T cell responses to AZD1222 COVID-19 vaccine. General observations from the study: The breadth and depth of Spike-specific TCRs increased once two AZD1222 doses had been given. A mostly white British donor set with more females was recruited, and clonal diversity was possibly underestimated.

V dropped 3 bases and J dropped 4 bases, with 11 bases sitting between them. Germline loops: CDR1 SGHRS, CDR2 YFSETQ. The CDR3 loop spans 13 amino acids. Profiled with immunoSEQ multiplex PCR; TCRdb holds only in-frame clones, not every one. The table lists approximately 89,000 clones, nearly 90% of them singletons. The source was peripheral blood, collected on day 0 of AZD1222 vaccination. The chain is built from TRBV5-1 and TRBJ2-7; D possibly corresponds to TRBD1 (6 bases). This receptor was obtained from an adult in good health. The CDR3: CASSYGQPYEQYF. CDR3 DNA: TGCGCCAGCAGCTACGGACAGCCTTACGAGCAGTACTTC.